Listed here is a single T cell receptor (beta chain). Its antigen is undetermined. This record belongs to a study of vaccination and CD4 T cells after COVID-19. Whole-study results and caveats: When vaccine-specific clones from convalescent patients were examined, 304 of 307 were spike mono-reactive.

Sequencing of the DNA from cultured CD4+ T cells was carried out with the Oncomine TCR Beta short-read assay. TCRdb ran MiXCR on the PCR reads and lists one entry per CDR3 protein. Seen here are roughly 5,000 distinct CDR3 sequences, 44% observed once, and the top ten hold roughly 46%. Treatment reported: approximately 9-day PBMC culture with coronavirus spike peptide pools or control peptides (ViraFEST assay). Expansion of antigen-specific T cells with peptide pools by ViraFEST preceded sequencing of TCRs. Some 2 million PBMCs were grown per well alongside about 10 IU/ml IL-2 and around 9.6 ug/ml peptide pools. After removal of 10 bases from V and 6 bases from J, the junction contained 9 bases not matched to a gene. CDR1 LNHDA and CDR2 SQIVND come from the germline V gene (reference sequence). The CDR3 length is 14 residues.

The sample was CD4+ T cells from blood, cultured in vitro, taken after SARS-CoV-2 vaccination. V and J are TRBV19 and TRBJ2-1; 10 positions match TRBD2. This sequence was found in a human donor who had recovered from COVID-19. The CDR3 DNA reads TGTGCCACCTCAGCGGGAGGGAAAATCAATGAGCAGTTCTTC. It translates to CATSAGGKINEQFF.